The 31 T cell receptor beta chains below all came from one sample that was sequenced in a study of T cells in Graves' hyperthyroidism and ophthalmopathy. Amplified TCR beta CDR3 regions came from RNA transcripts. HTBI primers were used for first-round RT-PCR of the TCR CDR3. Via MiXCR, TCRdb re-called the multiplex PCR reads, giving one row per CDR3 protein. The sample carries hundreds of thousands of distinct CDR3 sequences, over 40% recorded once. Sequencing input: peripheral blood or thyroid tissue (not recorded which). The receptors were gathered from an adult man with Graves' disease, either hyperthyroidism or ophthalmopathy (not recorded which).

About this clonotype: As the CDR3 is not closed by the conserved phenylalanine or tryptophan, this likely results from a read error. The DNA is left out, because the CDR3 cannot be placed on it with certainty; the CDR3 is given as TCRdb lists it. This sequence joins TRBV24-1 and TRBJ2-5. CDR1 and CDR2 (germline): KGHDR, SFDVKD. Both ends counted, the CDR3 spans 9 residues. CDR3 sequence reads: CATMEPSNT.

This chain links TRBV20-1 with TRBJ1-6; unclear D gene. Germline CDR1 reads DFQATT; CDR2 reads SNEGSKA (reference sequence). The CDR3 length is 14 residues. Trimming cost V 1 base and J 10 bases, with 14 bases left between them. CDR3 region: CSARVARVESPLHF. DNA for the CDR3: TGCAGTGCTAGAGTTGCAAGGGTTGAGTCACCCCTCCACTTT.

This clonotype has more than one count but fewer than ten. The chain uses TRBV7-2 and TRBJ1-2; 8 nucleotides align to TRBD1. CDR3 length equals 17 residues. The germline CDR1 and CDR2 sequences are SGHTA and FQGNSA. J lost 8 bases, V lost 1 base, and 15 bases had no gene match. The CDR3 protein is CASSLERLTGAPSGYTF. The DNA for the CDR3 is TGTGCCAGCAGCTTAGAACGGTTGACAGGGGCGCCCTCAGGCTACACCTTC.

CDR3 bases: TGTGCCAGCAGTTTAGGACGGCTCAACTATGGCTACACCTTC. This encodes CASSLGRLNYGYTF. This rearrangement joins TRBV12-3 or TRBV12-4 to TRBJ1-2; the D is unclear. The CDR3 runs to 14 residues. The germline V and J ends were trimmed by 1 base and 2 bases, with 8 bases remaining between them.

This clonotype has a count of ten or more. This chain links TRBV9 with TRBJ2-7, with 7 bases fitting TRBD2. The CDR3 is 15 residues long. Germline loops: CDR1 SGDLS, CDR2 YYNGEE. The junction had 11 bases not matched to a gene; V was cut back by 4 bases and J by 4 bases. The CDR3 region has the DNA TGTGCCAGCAGCTTCGAGGTAGCGGGCGTATACGAGCAGTACTTC. Its translation: CASSFEVAGVYEQYF.

The table lists this clonotype with many counts. The chain combines TRBV7-2 with TRBJ1-3; no firm D call. This CDR3 is built from 14 residues. Germline CDR1 is SGHTA and CDR2 is FQGNSA. V was shortened by 7 bases and J by 0 bases, with 10 bases between the two germline ends. The CDR3 nucleotides read TGTGCCAGCATCCCCGGTGGCTCTGGAAACACCATATATTTT. This codes for CASIPGGSGNTIYF.

This clonotype was detected ten times or more. The CDR3 is CASSSRTGATNEKLFF. The DNA for the CDR3 is TGTGCCAGCAGCTCTCGGACGGGTGCAACTAATGAAAAACTGTTTTTT. The J gene is TRBJ1-4, the V gene TRBV7-9; no firm D call. The V and J ends lost 4 bases and 0 bases respectively, with 12 bases between them. Per the germline V gene, CDR1 is SEHNR and CDR2 is FQNEAQ (reference sequence). The CDR3 has 16 amino acids.

There are a few counts of this clonotype. The genes are TRBV7-2 and TRBJ2-5; 8 positions agree with TRBD2. Losses at the gene ends were 5 bases for V and 3 bases for J; bases not matched to a gene: 2. CDR1 is SGHTA, CDR2 FQGNSA, per germline. The CDR3 sequence is 13 residues long. DNA for the CDR3: TGTGCCAGCAGCCCGGGGGGGGAAGAGACCCAGTACTTC. Residues: CASSPGGEETQYF. The full variable domain, completed using reference TRBV7-2 and TRBJ2-5, is GAGVSQSPSNKVTEKGKDVELRCDPISGHTALYWYRQSLGQGLEFLIYFQGNSAPDKSGLPSDRFSAERTGGSVSTLTIQRTQQEDSAVYLCASSPGGEETQYFGPGTRLLVL.

The chain carries TRBV12-3 or TRBV12-4 and TRBJ1-3, with a weak D call TRBD1 (5 bases). CDR3 size: 14 residues. V was cut by 3 bases and J by 8 bases, with 14 bases left in between. The CDR3 DNA reads TGTGCCAGCAGTTTTGGGCCGGGGGGTGACACCATATATTTT. Translation: CASSFGPGGDTIYF.

This clonotype was counted between two and nine times. The chain employs TRBV4-1 and TRBJ1-1; D unresolved. The CDR3 consists of 13 residues. Germline CDR1 MGHRA, CDR2 YSYEKL. Trimming took 8 bases from V and 2 from J, leaving 12 bases between them. The CDR3 here is CASGEPSNTEAFF. CDR3 DNA sequence: TGCGCCAGCGGTGAACCCAGCAACACTGAAGCTTTCTTT.

This clonotype appeared once. One junction end does not reproduce the germline sequence, and a read error may be involved. The gene calls are TRBV3-1 and TRBJ1-2, with TRBD1 identical over 7 bases. CDR1 is LGHDT, CDR2 YNNKEL, per germline (reference sequence). The CDR3 length is 15 residues. The CDR3 is CAGSPEAGTAYGYTF. CDR3 nucleotide sequence: TGTGCCGGCAGCCCAGAGGCCGGGACAGCTTATGGCTACACCTTC.

This clonotype came up many times. CDR3 nucleotide sequence: TGTGCCATCAGTGACGCAGGCCAGGCGACTGAAGCTTTCTTT. It encodes CAISDAGQATEAFF. The V and J genes are TRBV10-3 and TRBJ1-1; D is unclear. Trimming shortened V by 3 bases and J by 5 bases, and 13 bases separated the two germline ends. Germline V CDR1 and CDR2: ENHRY, SYGVKD. This CDR3 comprises 14 residues.

The chain carries TRBV12-3 or TRBV12-4 and TRBJ1-6; D remains unclear. Trimming removed 6 bases at V and 0 bases at J, with 18 bases between. The CDR3 extends over 18 amino acids. CDR3 DNA: TGTGCCAGCAGCCCGCGGACCCTGCACGGCTCCTATAATTCACCCCTCCACTTT. This sequence encodes CASSPRTLHGSYNSPLHF.

This clonotype was seen repeatedly, ten times or more. This rearrangement joins TRBV29-1 to TRBJ1-5, with 8 bases lining up with TRBD1. Unmatched junction bases numbered 7, after V lost 3 bases and J lost 6 bases. There are 14 residues in the CDR3. CDR1 and CDR2 (germline): SQVTM, ANQGSEA. The CDR3 coding sequence is TGCAGCGTTGAGGGCCAGGGGGCCGGTCAGCCCCAGCATTTT. It translates to CSVEGQGAGQPQHF.

This sequence joins TRBV24-1 and TRBJ1-2; D is perhaps TRBD1 (6 bases). V lost 11 bases and J 6 bases, leaving 18 bases between the germline ends. The CDR3 runs 13 residues. The germline V gene encodes CDR1 KGHDR and CDR2 SFDVKD. CDR3 protein: CASSRYRVNGYTF. The CDR3 DNA sequence: TGTGCCAGCAGCCGGTACAGGGTAAATGGCTACACCTTC.

In DNA form, the CDR3 reads TGTGCCAGCAGCTTCTCCGGGACAGGTCTCCAGTACTTC. Translating it yields CASSFSGTGLQYF. The V gene is TRBV11-2, the J gene TRBJ2-5; TRBD1 aligns across 8 bases. The length of the CDR3 is 13 residues. Germline assignment: CDR1 SGHAT and CDR2 FQNNGV. J lost 10 bases, V lost 3 bases, and 7 bases had no gene match. Full variable domain (outside the CDR3, taken from reference TRBV11-2 and TRBJ2-5): EAGVAQSPRYKIIEKRQSVAFWCNPISGHATLYWYQQILGQGPKLLIQFQNNGVVDDSQLPKDRFSAERLKGVDSTLKIQPAKLEDSAVYLCASSFSGTGLQYFGPGTRLLVL.

Of note for this clonotype: One base away lies a much larger clone, so this may be a sequencing read error. This chain links TRBV19 with TRBJ1-1; no clear D. The CDR3 spans 12 residues. Germline assignment: CDR1 LNHDA and CDR2 SQIVND (reference sequence). V lost 9 bases and J lost 5, with 13 bases in between. The CDR3 here is CASSAHRTEAFF. CDR3 sequence (DNA): TGTGCCAGCAGCGCGCATCGGACTGAAGCTTTCTTT. Looking up the rest from reference TRBV19 and TRBJ1-1 gives the full variable domain: DGGITQSPKYLFRKEGQNVTLSCEQNLNHDAMYWYRQDPGQGLRLIYYSQIVNDFQKGDIAEGYSVSREKKESFPLTVTSAQKNPTAFYLCASSAHRTEAFFGQGTRLTVV.

This clonotype appeared many times. V and J are TRBV24-1 and TRBJ2-5; maybe TRBD2 (5 bases). The CDR3 spans 13 residues. CDR1 is KGHDR, CDR2 SFDVKD, per germline. The CDR3 region has the DNA TGTTCTACCTCGCCGGGAAGTAGGGAGACCCAGTACTTC. Its translation is CSTSPGSRETQYF.

V gene TRBV2 combines with J gene TRBJ2-2, with TRBD1 matching over 7 bases. The CDR3 is made up of 17 amino acids. Germline-derived CDR1 and CDR2 are SNHLY and FYNNEI. V was clipped by 6 bases and J by 6 bases; unmatched bases: 16. CDR3 sequence reads: CASSQVWTGRGSGELFF. The CDR3 DNA reads TGTGCCAGCAGCCAAGTCTGGACAGGCCGAGGCTCCGGGGAGCTGTTTTTT.

This clonotype was counted a few times. The gene calls are TRBV12-3 or TRBV12-4 and TRBJ1-1; tentative D call: TRBD1 (6 bases). This CDR3 is built from 13 residues. V was cut by 4 bases and J by 3 bases, with 9 bases left in between. CDR3 loop: CASSSAGDTEAFF. The CDR3, as DNA: TGTGCCAGCAGTTCCGCAGGGGACACTGAAGCTTTCTTT.

Only one count was recorded for this clonotype. This chain joins TRBV29-1 and TRBJ1-2; no clear D. The CDR3 consists of 12 residues. From germline, CDR1 is SQVTM and CDR2 ANQGSEA. V dropped 8 bases and J dropped 4 bases, with 14 bases sitting between them. The DNA for the CDR3 is TGCAGCAGCCAAGTGCCCACCTATGGCTACACCTTC. It codes for CSSQVPTYGYTF. The variable domain in full, completed from reference TRBV29-1 and TRBJ1-2, reads SAVISQKPSRDICQRGTSLTIQCQVDSQVTMMFWYRQQPGQSLTLIATANQGSEATYESGFVIDKFPISRPNLTFSTLTVSNMSPEDSSIYLCSSQVPTYGYTFGSGTRLTVV.

This clonotype is a singleton in its sample. Since a much larger clone is just one base distant, this may be a read error. This chain joins TRBV7-2 and TRBJ2-7; D possibly corresponds to TRBD2 (6 bases). Germline loops: CDR1 SGHTA, CDR2 FQGNSA. Trimming removed 3 bases at V and 3 bases at J, with 21 bases between. The length of the CDR3 is 17 residues. The CDR3 DNA sequence: TGTGCCAGCAGCTTTCGTAGCTTAACGGGAGCGGACTACGAGCAGTACTTC. Protein: CASSFRSLTGADYEQYF.

The chain combines TRBV29-1 with TRBJ1-4, with a weak D call TRBD1 (6 bases). The CDR3 is 13 amino acids. V lost 7 bases to trimming and J lost 13 bases, with 22 bases between them. Germline values: CDR1 SQVTM, CDR2 ANQGSEA. In DNA form, the CDR3 reads TGCAGCGCCGCTGGAGACCAGGGGTCCTCACTGTTTTTT. Translating gives CSAAGDQGSSLFF.

This clonotype occurred a few times. The V and J genes are TRBV7-9 and TRBJ1-4, with a tentative D call TRBD1 (6 bases). The CDR3 covers 17 residues. Trimming took 6 bases from V and 8 from J, leaving 25 bases between them. CDR1 is SEHNR, CDR2 FQNEAQ, per germline (reference sequence). CDR3 protein: CASSLQPPGAPGEKLFF. In DNA form, the CDR3 reads TGTGCCAGCAGTTTACAACCCCCAGGGGCACCTGGGGAAAAACTGTTTTTT. Using reference TRBV7-9 and TRBJ1-4 for the parts outside the CDR3, the full variable domain is DTGVSQNPRHKITKRGQNVTFRCDPISEHNRLYWYRQTLGQGPEFLTYFQNEAQLEKSRLLSDRFSAERPKGSFSTLEIQRTEQGDSAMYLCASSLQPPGAPGEKLFFGSGTQLSVL.

The chain links TRBV24-1 to TRBJ2-2, with D possibly being TRBD1 or TRBD2 (6 bases each). This CDR3 is built from 17 residues. Trimming pared 0 bases from V and 5 bases from J, leaving 15 bases between. CDR1 KGHDR and CDR2 SFDVKD come from the germline V gene. This CDR3 is CATSDLQGGTVTGELFF. In nucleotides, the CDR3 is TGTGCCACCAGTGATTTGCAAGGGGGGACGGTAACCGGGGAGCTGTTTTTT.

Of note for this clonotype: Just one base apart from a much larger clone, this may be a read error. The chain carries TRBV7-2 and TRBJ1-2, with D perhaps matching TRBD1 (5 bases). V lost 4 bases and J 4 bases, leaving 13 bases between the germline ends. The CDR3 extends over 14 amino acids. CDR1 and CDR2 from the germline V gene are SGHTA and FQGNSA. Here the CDR3 reads CASSSAGTGYGYTF. In DNA, the CDR3 is TGTGCCAGCAGCTCGGCCGGGACGGGCTATGGCTACACCTTC.

The chain carries TRBV20-1 and TRBJ2-2; 8 bases line up with TRBD2. V shed 6 bases, J shed 7 bases, and the junction held 13 bases outside the gene matches. Germline lookup yields CDR1 DFQATT and CDR2 SNEGSKA (reference sequence). This CDR3 has 15 residues. This CDR3 is CSARRRAGDLGELFF. For the CDR3, the DNA is TGCAGTGCCCGTCGGCGAGCGGGGGATCTCGGGGAGCTGTTTTTT.

On this clonotype itself: At one boundary the junction diverges from the germline segment, which might be a read error. The CDR3 region is CATRDGGTGREGELYF. In nucleotides, the CDR3 is TGTGCCACCAGAGACGGAGGGACCGGGAGGGAAGGGGAGCTGTACTTC. V usage is TRBV24-1 and J usage is TRBJ2-7; 8 bases map to TRBD2. The CDR3 runs to 16 residues. The germline V gene has CDR1 KGHDR and CDR2 SFDVKD.

The V and J genes are TRBV2 and TRBJ1-6; TRBD1 matches at 9 bases. V lost 4 bases, J lost 10 bases, and 8 bases stayed unmatched. The germline CDR1 and CDR2 sequences are SNHLY and FYNNEI. The CDR3 extends over 15 amino acids. CDR3 amino acids: CASSGDRAWGSPLHF. The CDR3 DNA is TGTGCCAGCAGTGGGGACAGGGCCTGGGGGTCACCCCTCCACTTT.

This clonotype was seen a handful of times. This chain joins TRBV2 and TRBJ2-7; possible D gene TRBD2, 6 bases. V was cut by 3 bases and J by 3 bases, with 18 bases left in between. CDR3 size: 16 residues. Per the germline V gene, CDR1 is SNHLY and CDR2 is FYNNEI. For the CDR3, the DNA is TGTGCCAGCAGTGAGTGGGGGGTCCGGGGAGGCTACGAGCAGTACTTC. It yields the protein CASSEWGVRGGYEQYF.

The chain employs TRBV20-1 and TRBJ1-2; D gene unclear. Trimming took off 5 bases at V and 8 bases at J, with 12 bases between the two ends. This CDR3 spans 11 amino acids. The germline CDR1 and CDR2 sequences are DFQATT and SNEGSKA (reference sequence). The chain's CDR3 is CSAGPSDGYTF. CDR3 nucleotide sequence: TGCAGTGCTGGGCCCTCAGACGGCTACACCTTC.